Listed here are 9 T cell receptor beta chains from one sample, sequenced in a study of T cell responses to AZD1222 COVID-19 vaccine. This table comes from immunoSEQ multiplex PCR, and its TCRdb copy is limited to in-frame clones, with some not included. The data hold approximately 83,000 clones, with around 90% observed a single time. The sequencing here drew on peripheral blood, taken on day 0 of MenACWY control vaccination. The origin of the receptors is an adult in good health.

The genes are TRBV7-2 and TRBJ2-7; 13 positions agree with TRBD2. Germline V gene sequence: CDR1 SGHTA, CDR2 FQGNSA. The CDR3 covers 16 residues. V shed 5 bases and J 3 bases; nucleotides not matched to a gene: 7. CDR3 coding DNA: TGTGCCAGCAGCCCCCCTGGACTAGCGGGAGTCTACGAGCAGTACTTC. This translates into CASSPPGLAGVYEQYF.

CDR3 protein: CATSESPRSEQYF. The CDR3 nucleotides read TGTGCCACCAGCGAGTCCCCTAGGTCCGAGCAGTACTTC. The V call is TRBV15, the J call TRBJ2-7; D is unclear. Germline V gene sequence: CDR1 LNHNV, CDR2 YYDKDF (reference sequence). This CDR3 is built from 13 residues. Trimming stripped 5 bases from V and 6 bases from J, with 14 bases between. The full variable domain, its missing parts supplied by reference TRBV15 and TRBJ2-7, is DAMVIQNPRYQVTQFGKPVTLSCSQTLNHNVMYWYQQKSSQAPKLLFHYYDKDFNNEADTPDNFQSRRPNTSFCFLDIRSPGLGDTAMYLCATSESPRSEQYFGPGTRLTVT.

The genes are TRBV13 and TRBJ2-2; D perhaps matches TRBD2 (6 bases). Trimming left V 5 bases short and J 4 bases short, with 14 bases between. Germline V gene lookup returns CDR1 PRHDT and CDR2 FYEKMQ (reference sequence). This CDR3 contains 15 residues. As DNA, the CDR3 is TGTGCCAGCAGCCCCCCGGGCGGGGCCACCGGGGAGCTGTTTTTT. Translated, it gives CASSPPGGATGELFF.

The chain recombines TRBV11-2 with TRBJ2-2; possible D gene TRBD1, 6 bases. Trimming removed 4 bases at V and 11 bases at J, with 14 bases between. This CDR3 has 13 amino acids. Germline CDR1 and CDR2: SGHAT and FQNNGV. The DNA for the CDR3 is TGTGCCAGCAGCTGGACTGGGGGCGGAGAGCTGTTTTTT. It is translated as CASSWTGGGELFF.

This clone occurred once. The chain recombines TRBV7-2 with TRBJ2-1, with a weak D call TRBD1 (5 bases). Germline V CDR1 and CDR2: SGHTA, FQGNSA. The ends were cut back, 5 bases at V and 2 bases at J, with 13 bases in the middle. The CDR3 extends over 15 amino acids. The CDR3 DNA follows: TGTGCCAGCAGCCACCGACAGACCCCCTACAATGAGCAGTTCTTC. It translates to CASSHRQTPYNEQFF.

In this sample, this clone turned up once. This rearrangement joins TRBV5-1 to TRBJ1-6; no clear D. V lost 3 bases to trimming and J lost 5 bases, with 6 bases between them. This CDR3 comprises 13 residues. Germline V gives CDR1 SGHRS, CDR2 YFSETQ. CDR3 loop: CASSSDDNSPLHF. The CDR3 DNA is TGCGCCAGCAGCTCGGACGATAATTCACCCCTCCACTTT. Using reference TRBV5-1 and TRBJ1-6 for the parts outside the CDR3, the full variable domain is KAGVTQTPRYLIKTRGQQVTLSCSPISGHRSVSWYQQTPGQGLQFLFEYFSETQRNKGNFPGRFSGRQFSNSRSEMNVSTLELGDSALYLCASSSDDNSPLHFGNGTRLTVT.

J is TRBJ2-1 and V is TRBV12-5, with D possibly matching TRBD2 (6 bases). V was cut by 11 bases and J by 5 bases, with 19 bases left in between. This CDR3 is built from 14 residues. Germline loops: CDR1 LGHNT, CDR2 FRNRAP. The CDR3 coding sequence is TGTGCTGGCTCAAGGGAGGCCCCCCACAATGAGCAGTTCTTC. This codes for CAGSREAPHNEQFF.

This clone has only one observation. The chain is built from TRBV23-1 and TRBJ2-2; D gene unclear. TRBV23-1 is noted as an ORF with a role that remains uncertain. CDR3 length: 16 amino acids. Trimming removed 3 bases from V and 6 bases from J, with 17 bases in between. This CDR3 is CASSHGNRKVAGELFF. CDR3 nucleotide sequence: TGCGCCAGCAGTCACGGCAACCGGAAAGTTGCCGGGGAGCTGTTTTTT.

Here the CDR3 reads CASSQDAGREQYF. CDR3 bases: TGCGCCAGCAGCCAAGACGCAGGGCGCGAGCAGTACTTC. This chain joins TRBV4-1 and TRBJ2-7, with D maybe TRBD1 (5 bases). This CDR3 contains 13 residues. From germline, CDR1 is MGHRA and CDR2 YSYEKL. V was trimmed by 0 bases and J by 6 bases, leaving 9 bases between them.